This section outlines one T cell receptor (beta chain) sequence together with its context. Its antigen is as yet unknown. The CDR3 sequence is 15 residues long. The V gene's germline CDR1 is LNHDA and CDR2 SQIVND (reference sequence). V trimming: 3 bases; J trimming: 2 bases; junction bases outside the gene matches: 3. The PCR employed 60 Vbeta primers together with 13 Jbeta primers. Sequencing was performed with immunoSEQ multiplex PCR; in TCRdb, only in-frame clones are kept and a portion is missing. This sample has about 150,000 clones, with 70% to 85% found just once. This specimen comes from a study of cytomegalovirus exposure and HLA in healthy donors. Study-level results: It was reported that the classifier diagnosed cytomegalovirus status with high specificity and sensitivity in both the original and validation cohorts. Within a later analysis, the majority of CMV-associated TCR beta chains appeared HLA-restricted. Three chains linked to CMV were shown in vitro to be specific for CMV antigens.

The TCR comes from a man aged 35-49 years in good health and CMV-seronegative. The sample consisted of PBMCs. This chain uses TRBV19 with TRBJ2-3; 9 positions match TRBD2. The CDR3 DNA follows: TGTGCCAGTAGTATCCTAGCGGGGAACACAGATACGCAGTATTTT. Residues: CASSILAGNTDTQYF.